What follows are 15 T cell receptor beta chains derived from one specimen sequenced in a study of T cells in narcolepsy. TCRdb's copy holds only in-frame clones and misses some; the assay was immunoSEQ multiplex PCR. The table includes about 33,000 clones, approximately 80% detected once. The sequenced sample was CD45RA- memory CD4+ T cells from PBMCs. The source is a human donor with narcolepsy.

V and J are TRBV11-3 and TRBJ2-1, with TRBD1 matching over 7 bases. The CDR3 totals 15 residues. The germline V gene has CDR1 SGHNT and CDR2 YENEEA. Trimming cost V 4 bases and J 5 bases; bases outside gene matches: 8. CDR3 coding DNA: TGTGCCAGCAGCTCTACAGGGGATGGTGACAATGAGCAGTTCTTC. It encodes CASSSTGDGDNEQFF.

This rearrangement joins TRBV2 to TRBJ2-4, with unresolved D. Germline V CDR1 and CDR2: SNHLY, FYNNEI. The CDR3 spans 11 residues. V dropped 0 bases and J dropped 14 bases, with 8 bases sitting between them. The CDR3, as DNA: TGTGCCAGCAGTGAAGCAGGGTTTGAGTACTTC. Translated: CASSEAGFEYF.

This chain uses TRBV5-1 with TRBJ2-2; D may be TRBD1 (6 bases). V dropped 4 bases and J dropped 0 bases, with 16 bases sitting between them. Germline CDR1 is SGHRS and CDR2 is YFSETQ. The CDR3 is made up of 17 amino acids. CDR3 DNA sequence: TGCGCCAGCAGCCCCCGACCAGAGGGGGCGAACACCGGGGAGCTGTTTTTT. This sequence encodes CASSPRPEGANTGELFF. Complete variable domain (other parts from reference TRBV5-1 and TRBJ2-2): KAGVTQTPRYLIKTRGQQVTLSCSPISGHRSVSWYQQTPGQGLQFLFEYFSETQRNKGNFPGRFSGRQFSNSRSEMNVSTLELGDSALYLCASSPRPEGANTGELFFGEGSRLTVL.

The chain carries TRBV6-5 and TRBJ1-5; D is ambiguous. Trimming cost V 6 bases and J 3 bases, with 15 bases left between them. CDR1 MNHEY and CDR2 SVGAGI come from the germline V gene. This CDR3 has 15 amino acids. The CDR3 DNA reads as TGTGCCAGCAGGGCGGATTCGTCCCACAATCAGCCCCAGCATTTT. This gives the protein CASRADSSHNQPQHF.

A single count supports this clone. The chain recombines TRBV30 with TRBJ1-5; 8 bases match TRBD1. The J segment lost 3 bases and the V segment lost 4 bases, leaving 8 bases of the junction unmatched. The CDR3 contains 15 residues. CDR1 is GTSNPN and CDR2 is SVGIG in the germline V gene (reference sequence). The DNA of the CDR3 is TGTGCCTGGACCCCCGGACAGGGATACAATCAGCCCCAGCATTTT. This codes for CAWTPGQGYNQPQHF.

Worth noting for this clone: Other DNA sequences in this sample translate to the same CDR3. V usage is TRBV10-3 and J usage is TRBJ1-2, with 10 bases identical to TRBD1. V lost 4 bases, J lost 6 bases, and 2 bases stayed unmatched. From germline, CDR1 is ENHRY and CDR2 SYGVKD. This CDR3 is 13 amino acids long. The DNA for the CDR3 is TGTGCCATCAGTGGACAGGGGGCGAATGGCTACACCTTC. It specifies CAISGQGANGYTF.

Of note for this clone: An end of the junction differs from the germline gene, which may be a read error. The V and J genes are TRBV5-4 and TRBJ1-6; D might be TRBD1 (5 bases). CDR3 size: 14 residues. The V gene's germline CDR1 is SGHNT and CDR2 YYREEE (reference sequence). The CDR3 region is CASSSTGPNSPLHF. The DNA for the CDR3 is TGCGCCAGCAGCTCTACAGGACCGAATTCACCCCTCCACTTT.

This rearrangement joins TRBV7-3 to TRBJ2-1; 7 nucleotides match TRBD1. CDR1 is SGHTA and CDR2 is FQGTGA in the germline V gene. Trimming removed 3 bases from V and 10 bases from J; junction bases left unmatched: 9. This CDR3 has 14 amino acids. The CDR3 DNA is TGTGCCAGCAGCTTCCTACAGGGGAGAGGCGAGCAGTTCTTC. Its protein is CASSFLQGRGEQFF.

The J gene is TRBJ1-4, the V gene TRBV15; unclear D gene. This CDR3 has 14 amino acids. Germline lookup yields CDR1 LNHNV and CDR2 YYDKDF (reference sequence). V was trimmed by 6 bases and J by 2 bases, leaving 10 bases between them. CDR3 DNA sequence: TGTGCCACCAGGGGTATGGCTACTAATGAAAAACTGTTTTTT. Amino acids: CATRGMATNEKLFF. The full variable domain, its missing parts supplied by reference TRBV15 and TRBJ1-4, is DAMVIQNPRYQVTQFGKPVTLSCSQTLNHNVMYWYQQKSSQAPKLLFHYYDKDFNNEADTPDNFQSRRPNTSFCFLDIRSPGLGDTAMYLCATRGMATNEKLFFGSGTQLSVL.

The chain combines TRBV6-6 with TRBJ1-1; D is uncertain. Germline lookup yields CDR1 MNHNY and CDR2 SVGAGI (reference sequence). This CDR3 is 13 amino acids long. Trimming took 6 bases from V and 3 from J, leaving 11 bases between them. The CDR3 nucleotides read TGTGCCAGCAGGATTAGGACGGACACTGAAGCTTTCTTT. Amino acid sequence: CASRIRTDTEAFF.

The chain couples TRBV7-2 to TRBJ2-3; 13 bases line up with TRBD2. Looked up from germline, CDR1 is SGHTA and CDR2 is FQGNSA. This CDR3 is 14 amino acids long. The trim removed 5 bases at V and 9 bases at J, leaving 5 bases unmatched. CDR3 in DNA: TGTGCCAGCAGCATCGGGACTAGCGGGATGACGCAGTATTTT. Amino acids: CASSIGTSGMTQYF.

The gene calls are TRBV19 and TRBJ1-3; D is unresolved. Germline V gene data show CDR1 as LNHDA and CDR2 as SQIVND (reference sequence). V lost 6 bases to trimming and J lost 4 bases, with 19 bases between them. There are 16 residues in the CDR3. CDR3 sequence (DNA): TGTGCCAGTAGCCCGCGGGAGCCAGCAACGGGAAACACCATATATTTT. Protein: CASSPREPATGNTIYF.

About this clone: The same CDR3 is also encoded by other DNA sequences in this sample. The chain is built from TRBV29-1 and TRBJ1-5; D perhaps matches TRBD1 (5 bases). CDR1 is SQVTM and CDR2 is ANQGSEA in the germline V gene. V was cut by 4 bases and J by 2 bases, with 6 bases left in between. This CDR3 is 12 amino acids long. The CDR3 nucleotides are TGCAGCGTTGGAGGGGGCAATCAGCCCCAGCATTTT. Its translation: CSVGGGNQPQHF.

The count of this clone is one. V gene TRBV30 combines with J gene TRBJ1-4; TRBD1 agrees at 7 bases. Per the germline V gene, CDR1 is GTSNPN and CDR2 is SVGIG (reference sequence). The CDR3 extends over 14 amino acids. Trimming removed 3 bases from V and 8 bases from J; junction bases left unmatched: 9. In DNA form, the CDR3 reads TGTGCCTGGAGAGGACAGGTGTCGTTCGAAAAACTGTTTTTT. Translation: CAWRGQVSFEKLFF.

A single count supports this clone. This chain links TRBV27 with TRBJ1-2; 8 bases are shared with TRBD1. V shed 5 bases, J shed 2 bases, and the junction held 4 bases outside the gene matches. Looked up from germline, CDR1 is MNHEY and CDR2 is SMNVEV (reference sequence). The CDR3 has 14 amino acids. CDR3 bases: TGTGCCAGCAGTCCGAACAGGGGGAACTATGGCTACACCTTC. Amino acid sequence: CASSPNRGNYGYTF.